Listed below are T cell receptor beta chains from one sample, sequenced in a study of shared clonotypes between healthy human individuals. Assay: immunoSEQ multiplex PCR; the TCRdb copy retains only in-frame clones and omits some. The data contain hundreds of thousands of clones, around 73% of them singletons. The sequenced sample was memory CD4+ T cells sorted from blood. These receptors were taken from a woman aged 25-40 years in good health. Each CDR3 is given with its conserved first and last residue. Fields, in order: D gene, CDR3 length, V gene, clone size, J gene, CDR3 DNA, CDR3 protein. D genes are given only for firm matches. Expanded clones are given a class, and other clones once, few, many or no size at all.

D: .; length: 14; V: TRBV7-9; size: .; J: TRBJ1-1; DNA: TGTGCCAGCAGCTTTAAAGGGTTGAACACTGAAGCTTTCTTT; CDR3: CASSFKGLNTEAFF
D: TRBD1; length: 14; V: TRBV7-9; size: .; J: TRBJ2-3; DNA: TGTGCCAGCAGCTCGACAGGGGTGAGGGATACGCAGTATTTT; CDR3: CASSSTGVRDTQYF
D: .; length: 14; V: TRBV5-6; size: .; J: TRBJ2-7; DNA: TGTGCCAGCCAATTACGAGCAGGGGAAGGCGAGCAGTACTTC; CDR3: CASQLRAGEGEQYF
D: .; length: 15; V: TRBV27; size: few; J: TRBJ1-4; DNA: TGTGCCAGCAGTCTTAAGACAGCCGCGAATGAAAAACTGTTTTTT; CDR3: CASSLKTAANEKLFF
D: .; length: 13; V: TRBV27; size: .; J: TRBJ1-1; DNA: TGTGCCAGCAGTCTAGGACAGAACACTGAAGCTTTCTTT; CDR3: CASSLGQNTEAFF
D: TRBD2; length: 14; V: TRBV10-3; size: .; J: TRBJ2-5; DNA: TGTGCCATCAGGACTAGCGGGAGTGGAGAGACCCAGTACTTC; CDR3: CAIRTSGSGETQYF
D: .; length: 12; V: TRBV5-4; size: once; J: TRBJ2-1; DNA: TGTGCCAGCAGCTTGGTACAGAATGAGCAGTTCTTC; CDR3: CASSLVQNEQFF
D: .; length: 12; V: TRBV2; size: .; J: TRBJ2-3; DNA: TGTGCCAGCAGTGGGGACGGGAGTACGCAGTATTTT; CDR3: CASSGDGSTQYF
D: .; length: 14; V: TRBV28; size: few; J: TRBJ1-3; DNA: TGTGCCAGCAGCCCCGGTGGGGTAGCAAACACCATATATTTT; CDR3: CASSPGGVANTIYF
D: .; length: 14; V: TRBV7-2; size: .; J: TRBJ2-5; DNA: TGTGCCAGCAGCTTTCGGACGGACCAAGAGACCCAGTACTTC; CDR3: CASSFRTDQETQYF
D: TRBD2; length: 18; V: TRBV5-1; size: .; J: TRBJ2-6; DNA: TGCGCCAGCAGCTCACAGACTAGCGGGGGCTCTGGGGCCAACGTCCTGACTTTC; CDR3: CASSSQTSGGSGANVLTF
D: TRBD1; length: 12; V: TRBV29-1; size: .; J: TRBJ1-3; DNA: TGCAGCGGACAGGGTAATGGAAACACCATATATTTT; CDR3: CSGQGNGNTIYF
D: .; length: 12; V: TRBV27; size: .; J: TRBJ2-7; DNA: TGTGCCAGCAGTCAACCAGGGTTCGAGCAGTACTTC; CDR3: CASSQPGFEQYF
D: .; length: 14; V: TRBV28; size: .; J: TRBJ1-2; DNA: TGTGCCAGCAGTTTAGCCCTGCAGAATTATGGCTACACCTTC; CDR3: CASSLALQNYGYTF
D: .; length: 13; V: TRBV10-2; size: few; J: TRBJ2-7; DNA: TGCGCCAGCTCATCAGGGGTAGTCTACGAGCAGTACTTC; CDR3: CASSSGVVYEQYF
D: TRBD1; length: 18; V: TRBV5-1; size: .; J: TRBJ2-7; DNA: TGCGCCAGCAGCCTTCGACCGGGACAGGGCTCGAGCTCCTACGAGCAGTACTTC; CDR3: CASSLRPGQGSSSYEQYF
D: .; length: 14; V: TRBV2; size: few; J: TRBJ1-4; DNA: TGTGCCAGCAAGGCCGAAGCAACTAATGAAAAACTGTTTTTT; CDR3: CASKAEATNEKLFF
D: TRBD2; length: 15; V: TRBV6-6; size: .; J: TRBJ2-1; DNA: TGTGCCAGCACCCCCTCTAGCGGGGATTACAATGAGCAGTTCTTC; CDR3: CASTPSSGDYNEQFF
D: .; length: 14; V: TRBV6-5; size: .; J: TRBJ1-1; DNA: TGTGCCAGCAGTTTGGCCCCGGACATCACTGAAGCTTTCTTT; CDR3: CASSLAPDITEAFF
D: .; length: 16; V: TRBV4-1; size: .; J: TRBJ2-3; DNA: TGCGCCAGCCGAAATATCGCCAGAGATAACACAGATACGCAGTATTTT; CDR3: CASRNIARDNTDTQYF